There are many counts of the clone carrying this T cell receptor (beta chain). Its specificity is not known. Time point reported: persistent/refractory GD, antithyroid drugs over 5 years with positive TRAb. PBMC-extracted RNA yielded the TCR library. The V and J ends lost 1 base and 1 base respectively, with 10 bases between them. Germline V gene sequence: CDR1 MNHNS, CDR2 SASEGT. CDR3 length: 15 amino acids. Arm-PCR of CDR3 regions and iRepertoire HTBI primers were the basis on which TCR beta libraries were built. TCRdb itself ran the multiplex PCR reads through MiXCR, one entry per CDR3 protein. The sample lists a few hundred thousand distinct CDR3 sequences; around 24% were seen once. The data were taken from a study of regulatory T cells in long-lasting Graves disease. Study-wide results and limits: Relative to newly diagnosed Graves' patients, persistent ones had lower TCR diversity.

The chain links TRBV6-1 to TRBJ1-1; D may be TRBD1 (5 bases). This receptor was identified in a female donor with Graves disease. The sample consisted of peripheral blood mononuclear cells (PBMCs), taken when the disease was refractory, from a patient treated with antithyroid drugs. The chain's CDR3 is CASSEGTTGNTEAFF. The CDR3, as DNA: TGTGCCAGCAGTGAAGGGACCACAGGGAACACTGAAGCTTTCTTT.